This record covers a single TCR beta chain. No antigen is known for it. Via MiXCR, TCRdb re-called the RT-PCR reads, giving one row per CDR3 protein. This table has roughly 570,000 distinct CDR3 sequences, 14% appearing once. The trim removed 6 bases at V and 8 bases at J, leaving 6 bases unmatched. The CDR3 runs 13 residues. The sample belongs to a study of response to subunit inactivated influenza vaccine. Study-wide results and caveats: Authors suggested seasonal influenza vaccinations each recruit few new T cells.

Here the sequenced sample was PBMCs from blood, taken about 11 days after vaccination. The chain employs TRBV12-3 or TRBV12-4 and TRBJ1-2; 10 nucleotides match TRBD1. This TCR derives from a man aged 45 to 65 who received an inactivated influenza vaccine. The CDR3: CASSGDRGIGYTF. The CDR3 DNA reads TGTGCCAGCAGCGGGGACAGGGGAATCGGCTACACCTTC.